The 20 T cell receptor beta chains presented below share a single source sample, sequenced in a study of response to subunit inactivated influenza vaccine. One entry per CDR3 protein, called by TCRdb with MiXCR from the RT-PCR reads. Here the sample spans about 520,000 distinct CDR3 sequences, about 7.2% being singletons. The specimen comprised PBMCs from blood, sampled roughly 24 months after vaccination. These receptors all come from a man between 45 and 75 years old who received an inactivated influenza vaccine.

This clonotype was seen repeatedly, ten times or more. V is TRBV7-6 and J is TRBJ2-1; the D gene is possibly TRBD2 (7 bases). The CDR3 totals 14 residues. Germline assignment: CDR1 SGHVS and CDR2 FNYEAQ. The V end lost 1 base, the J end lost 9 bases, and 13 bases lay between the germline ends. CDR3: CASSLGVGGAEQFF. CDR3 bases: TGTGCCAGCAGCTTAGGGGTAGGGGGGGCTGAGCAGTTCTTC.

There are many counts of this clonotype. A read error may account for a junction end that differs from germline. CDR3: CASSQGIISDGLANLDF. In DNA form, the CDR3 reads TGCGCCAGCAGCCAAGGGATCATATCCGACGGCCTTGCCAATTTAGATTTT. The rearrangement joins TRBV4-3 to TRBJ2-3; D unclear. This CDR3 is 17 amino acids long. CDR1 is LGHNA and CDR2 is YSLEER in the germline V gene.

The chain combines TRBV20-1 with TRBJ2-5; D call uncertain. The germline V gene encodes CDR1 DFQATT and CDR2 SNEGSKA (reference sequence). This CDR3 contains 13 residues. Trimming removed 2 bases at V and 0 bases at J, with 7 bases between. CDR3 protein: CSARKVNQETQYF. For the CDR3, the DNA is TGCAGTGCTAGAAAGGTCAACCAAGAGACCCAGTACTTC.

This chain joins TRBV12-3 or TRBV12-4 and TRBJ1-3; D may be TRBD1 (5 bases). Between the trimmed V and J ends, which lost 6 bases and 4 bases, there was a span of 16 bases. CDR3 length equals 15 residues. CDR3 loop: CASRTDWGFGNTIYF. As DNA, the CDR3 is TGTGCCAGCAGAACAGACTGGGGGTTCGGAAACACCATATATTTT.

V gene TRBV13 combines with J gene TRBJ2-1; 7 positions match TRBD1. With 5 bases clipped from V and 4 bases from J, the junction kept 8 bases outside the gene matches. Germline values: CDR1 PRHDT, CDR2 FYEKMQ (reference sequence). The CDR3 contains 15 residues. The CDR3 region has the DNA TGTGCCAGCAGCCCACTACAGGGGATATACAATGAGCAGTTCTTC. It translates to CASSPLQGIYNEQFF.

The V call is TRBV6-5, the J call TRBJ2-5; 8 positions match TRBD2. Unmatched junction bases numbered 7, after V lost 0 bases and J lost 4 bases. Germline CDR1 reads MNHEY; CDR2 reads SVGAGI. This CDR3 has 16 amino acids. CDR3: CASSYSKSGGGETQYF. The CDR3 nucleotides are TGTGCCAGCAGTTACTCGAAGAGCGGGGGCGGAGAGACCCAGTACTTC.

The chain recombines TRBV29-1 with TRBJ1-1, with D maybe TRBD1 (6 bases). The CDR3 is made up of 14 amino acids. V was clipped by 3 bases and J by 2 bases, with 13 bases between them. Germline V CDR1 and CDR2: SQVTM, ANQGSEA. This CDR3 is CSVEGGRRNTEAFF. The CDR3 region has the DNA TGCAGCGTTGAGGGGGGGCGGAGAAACACTGAAGCTTTCTTT. Supplemented by reference TRBV29-1 and TRBJ1-1, the full variable domain reads SAVISQKPSRDICQRGTSLTIQCQVDSQVTMMFWYRQQPGQSLTLIATANQGSEATYESGFVIDKFPISRPNLTFSTLTVSNMSPEDSSIYLCSVEGGRRNTEAFFGQGTRLTVV.

This clonotype was seen more than once but under ten times. The CDR3 reads CSVEYRGYNEQFF. For the CDR3, the DNA is TGCAGCGTTGAATACAGGGGATACAATGAGCAGTTCTTC. The chain is built from TRBV29-1 and TRBJ2-1; TRBD1 matches 7 bases. Losses at the gene ends were 2 bases for V and 4 bases for J; bases not matched to a gene: 2. The CDR3 consists of 13 residues. Germline V gives CDR1 SQVTM, CDR2 ANQGSEA.

The rearrangement uses TRBV7-8 and TRBJ1-4; 8 bases line up with TRBD1. Germline-derived CDR1 and CDR2 are SGHVS and FQNEAQ. With 8 bases clipped from V and 7 bases from J, the junction kept 6 bases outside the gene matches. The length of the CDR3 is 13 residues. CDR3 bases: TGTGCCAGCGGAGGACAGGGTCCTGAAAAACTGTTTTTT. Translating it yields CASGGQGPEKLFF.

The chain carries TRBV5-1 and TRBJ2-1; 8 positions agree with TRBD2. The J segment lost 8 bases and the V segment lost 5 bases, leaving 9 bases of the junction unmatched. There are 14 residues in the CDR3. The germline V gene has CDR1 SGHRS and CDR2 YFSETQ. The CDR3 sequence is CASRRREGGDEQFF. CDR3 sequence (DNA): TGCGCCAGCAGGAGACGGGAGGGAGGGGATGAGCAGTTCTTC. Looking up the rest from reference TRBV5-1 and TRBJ2-1 gives the full variable domain: KAGVTQTPRYLIKTRGQQVTLSCSPISGHRSVSWYQQTPGQGLQFLFEYFSETQRNKGNFPGRFSGRQFSNSRSEMNVSTLELGDSALYLCASRRREGGDEQFFGPGTRLTVL.

CDR3 nucleotide sequence: TGTGCCAGCAGCTTATTCACGTCGAACACCGGGGAGCTGTTTTTT. Encoded protein: CASSLFTSNTGELFF. The chain employs TRBV11-3 and TRBJ2-2; D is undetermined. Trimming shortened V by 2 bases and J by 0 bases, and 7 bases separated the two germline ends. Germline CDR1 is SGHNT and CDR2 is YENEEA. The CDR3 is 15 residues long.

This clonotype was recorded a few times. The chain employs TRBV9 and TRBJ1-1; maybe TRBD1 (5 bases). CDR1 and CDR2 (germline): SGDLS, YYNGEE. This CDR3 contains 16 residues. V was shortened by 3 bases and J by 0 bases, with 15 bases between the two germline ends. The CDR3 protein is CASSAGTVGLNTEAFF. CDR3 nucleotide sequence: TGTGCCAGCAGCGCGGGGACGGTGGGTCTGAACACTGAAGCTTTCTTT.

The rearrangement joins TRBV28 to TRBJ1-1; D possibly corresponds to TRBD1 (5 bases). The CDR3 totals 15 residues. Deletions cut 3 bases from V and 1 base from J, with 12 bases between. Germline CDR1 and CDR2: MDHEN and SYDVKM. This CDR3 is CASSFSLGGNTEAFF. As DNA, the CDR3 is TGTGCCAGCAGTTTTTCCCTGGGGGGGAACACTGAAGCTTTCTTT.

This clonotype occurred a few times. V and J are TRBV3-1 and TRBJ1-2, with D maybe TRBD1 (5 bases). CDR1 is LGHDT, CDR2 YNNKEL, per germline (reference sequence). V lost 3 bases and J lost 3, with 17 bases in between. The CDR3 totals 16 residues. The CDR3 spells CASSHHVGTRDYGYTF. The CDR3 DNA is TGTGCCAGCAGCCATCACGTAGGGACCCGGGACTATGGCTACACCTTC. The full variable domain, with the rest looked up from reference TRBV3-1 and TRBJ1-2, is DTAVSQTPKYLVTQMGNDKSIKCEQNLGHDTMYWYKQDSKKFLKIMFSYNNKELIINETVPNRFSPKSPDKAHLNLHINSLELGDSAVYFCASSHHVGTRDYGYTFGSGTRLTVV.

The chain employs TRBV27 and TRBJ2-1, with 8 nucleotides matching TRBD2. The germline V gene has CDR1 MNHEY and CDR2 SMNVEV (reference sequence). The CDR3 contains 18 residues. With V trimmed by 1 base and J by 4 bases, 12 bases remained unmatched. The CDR3 sequence is CASSLLWVSGKNYNEQFF. The DNA for the CDR3 is TGTGCCAGCAGTTTATTGTGGGTTAGCGGGAAAAATTACAATGAGCAGTTCTTC.

This chain links TRBV5-4 with TRBJ2-1, with 16 nucleotides matching TRBD2. In germline, CDR1 is SGHNT, CDR2 YYREEE (reference sequence). V shed 3 bases and J 4 bases; nucleotides not matched to a gene: 4. This CDR3 is built from 17 residues. The CDR3 nucleotides read TGTGCCAGCAGCTGGGGACTAGCGGGAGGGGTTTACAATGAGCAGTTCTTC. It yields the protein CASSWGLAGGVYNEQFF. Based on the CDR3 plus reference TRBV5-4 and TRBJ2-1, the full variable domain is ETGVTQSPTHLIKTRGQQVTLRCSSQSGHNTVSWYQQALGQGPQFIFQYYREEENGRGNFPPRFSGLQFPNYSSELNVNALELDDSALYLCASSWGLAGGVYNEQFFGPGTRLTVL.

To note about this clonotype: One end of the junction fails to match germline, which may point to a read error. This chain links TRBV5-1 with TRBJ2-1, with D possibly being TRBD2 (6 bases). The CDR3 extends over 15 amino acids. Germline V gives CDR1 SGHRS, CDR2 YFSETQ. In DNA, the CDR3 is TGCGCCAGCAGTCCTAGCGTGAGCTCCTACACTGAGCAGTTCTTC. Translating it yields CASSPSVSSYTEQFF. Filled out from reference TRBV5-1 and TRBJ2-1, the complete variable domain reads KAGVTQTPRYLIKTRGQQVTLSCSPISGHRSVSWYQQTPGQGLQFLFEYFSETQRNKGNFPGRFSGRQFSNSRSEMNVSTLELGDSALYLCASSPSVSSYTEQFFGPGTRLTVL.

The table lists this clonotype with a few counts. The chain is built from TRBV5-1 and TRBJ2-5; TRBD2 agrees at 12 bases. The CDR3 is made up of 19 amino acids. With V trimmed by 4 bases and J by 5 bases, 18 bases remained unmatched. The germline V gene encodes CDR1 SGHRS and CDR2 YFSETQ. CDR3 loop: CASSRGHLRLAGAGETQYF. CDR3 in DNA: TGCGCCAGCAGCCGGGGCCACCTACGACTAGCGGGAGCGGGGGAGACCCAGTACTTC. The whole variable domain, filled in from reference TRBV5-1 and TRBJ2-5, reads KAGVTQTPRYLIKTRGQQVTLSCSPISGHRSVSWYQQTPGQGLQFLFEYFSETQRNKGNFPGRFSGRQFSNSRSEMNVSTLELGDSALYLCASSRGHLRLAGAGETQYFGPGTRLLVL.

The J gene is TRBJ1-2, the V gene TRBV29-1, with D unresolved. The CDR3 length is 14 residues. With 7 bases removed from V and 8 bases from J, the gap between germline ends came to 23 bases. Germline CDR1 SQVTM, CDR2 ANQGSEA. The CDR3 sequence: CSAEDRVRSGGYTF. CDR3 DNA: TGCAGCGCTGAGGACCGCGTTCGGTCTGGGGGCTACACCTTC.

This clonotype has ten or more counts. The chain joins TRBV6-2 or TRBV6-3 to TRBJ2-7; D is unclear. Germline CDR1 MNHEY, CDR2 SVGEGT. Trimming removed 2 bases from V and 2 bases from J, with 13 bases in between. This CDR3 is 15 amino acids long. The CDR3 coding sequence is TGTGCCAGCAGTTACGACCTCAGAAGGACCTACGAGCAGTACTTC. This gives the protein CASSYDLRRTYEQYF.